What follows is one TCR beta chain and its context. Exclusion of a patient followed from autoimmune disease history or systemic immunosuppression. This sample was included in a study of OX40 agonist ivuxolimab in advanced cancers. Study in general: Every patient in dose escalation had hepatocellular carcinoma, melanoma, renal cell or head and neck cancer.

Per the germline V gene, CDR1 is MNHEY and CDR2 is SMNVEV (reference sequence). The V and J ends lost 5 bases and 1 base respectively, with 15 bases between them. The CDR3 runs to 15 residues. The assay was immunoSEQ multiplex PCR, and TCRdb's table has in-frame clones only and misses some. The profile shows under 90,000 clones, roughly 90% of them singletons. Specimen: CD4+ or CD8+ T cells sorted from blood, collected in a trial of the OX40 agonist ivuxolimab. The chain uses TRBV27 and TRBJ2-7; D perhaps matches TRBD1 (5 bases). The sequence derives from an adult with an advanced solid tumor such as melanoma, head and neck, liver or kidney cancer. The CDR3 loop is CASSTIGDSSYEQYF. CDR3 DNA sequence: TGTGCCAGCAGTACAATAGGGGATTCGTCCTACGAGCAGTACTTC.